This record covers a single T cell receptor beta chain. Patients aged 18 to 65 with hyperthyroidism were newly diagnosed, with duration under 2 months. The PBMCs had their origin in roughly 9.4 ml of fresh peripheral blood. Amplified regions were TCR beta CDR3 sequences from RNA transcripts. The primer set for the first-round RT-PCR of the TCR CDR3 was HTBI. TCRdb independently ran MiXCR on the multiplex PCR reads; one entry per CDR3 protein. The sample consists of roughly 180,000 distinct CDR3 sequences, over 8% of them appearing once. V was pared by 0 bases and J by 4 bases, with 5 bases of the junction left unmatched. CDR3 size: 16 residues. CDR1 SGDLS and CDR2 YYNGEE come from the germline V gene. The entry originates in a study of T cells in Graves' hyperthyroidism and ophthalmopathy. Study summary: Peripheral blood draws took place at initial diagnosis, ahead of any treatment.

The sample comprised blood. The chain carries TRBV9 and TRBJ2-3; 10 bases fit TRBD2. The sequence was collected from a woman aged 18-30 years with Graves' hyperthyroidism that later progressed to Graves' ophthalmopathy. The CDR3 DNA follows: TGTGCCAGCAGCGTAGTCCAGCGGGGGGGCCCAGATACGCAGTATTTT. As protein: CASSVVQRGGPDTQYF.